The 27 T cell receptor beta chains presented below share a single source sample, sequenced in a study of blood T cell repertoires in COVID-19. Clones were read by immunoSEQ multiplex PCR, and TCRdb kept only the in-frame ones, dropping some. Of about 190,000 clones in the sample, around 84% were seen once. The specimen was PBMCs or T cells enriched from blood (not recorded which). The receptors stem from a woman younger than 45 who had been exposed to COVID-19.

The chain combines TRBV5-6 with TRBJ2-5; D might be TRBD2 (7 bases). V lost 7 bases, J lost 0 bases, and 22 bases lay in between. Germline CDR1 SGHDT, CDR2 YYEEEE. The CDR3 is 17 residues long. The CDR3 protein is CASLLGWGGANQETQYF. The CDR3 DNA reads TGTGCCAGCCTCTTGGGATGGGGGGGGGCCAACCAAGAGACCCAGTACTTC.

CDR3 in DNA: TGTGCCAGCAGCACGCGTACGACAGGGGGGAATGAGCAGTTCTTC. Amino acids: CASSTRTTGGNEQFF. The rearrangement links TRBV6-6 to TRBJ2-1, with 9 bases lining up with TRBD1. Trimming cost V 6 bases and J 7 bases; bases outside gene matches: 10. Germline V gives CDR1 MNHNY, CDR2 SVGAGI (reference sequence). The CDR3 length is 15 residues.

This chain joins TRBV6-1 and TRBJ2-7, with D unresolved. There are 15 residues in the CDR3. In germline, CDR1 is MNHNS, CDR2 SASEGT. Trimming removed 3 bases at V and 0 bases at J, with 12 bases between. For the CDR3, the DNA is TGTGCCAGCAGTGATGGGCAGCCTTTCTCCTACGAGCAGTACTTC. Its translation: CASSDGQPFSYEQYF.

The V and J genes are TRBV7-9 and TRBJ2-7, with D uncertain. CDR3 length equals 13 residues. Germline loops: CDR1 SEHNR, CDR2 FQNEAQ (reference sequence). Trimming took 1 base from V and 6 from J, leaving 10 bases between them. CDR3 in DNA: TGTGCCAGCAGCTTAGTTCTGGGCCCCGAGCAGTACTTC. It yields the protein CASSLVLGPEQYF.

CDR3 coding DNA: TGTGCCAGCAGCCAAGTAAGGTTATGGGGCAACACCGGGGAGCTGTTTTTT. As protein: CASSQVRLWGNTGELFF. The rearrangement links TRBV3-1 (or the pseudogene TRBV3-2) to TRBJ2-2, with D maybe TRBD1 (5 bases). This CDR3 is 17 amino acids long. Germline values: CDR1 LGHDT, CDR2 YNNKEL (reference sequence). V was cut by 1 base and J by 2 bases, with 14 bases left in between.

This clone turned up a few times. The J gene is TRBJ1-5, the V gene TRBV19; D call uncertain. This CDR3 contains 16 residues. V lost 3 bases, J lost 0 bases, and 12 bases lay in between. Germline CDR1 reads LNHDA; CDR2 reads SQIVND (reference sequence). The chain's CDR3 is CASSIGEGYSNQPQHF. The CDR3 DNA reads as TGTGCCAGTAGTATTGGGGAGGGCTATAGCAATCAGCCCCAGCATTTT. Filled out from reference TRBV19 and TRBJ1-5, the complete variable domain reads DGGITQSPKYLFRKEGQNVTLSCEQNLNHDAMYWYRQDPGQGLRLIYYSQIVNDFQKGDIAEGYSVSREKKESFPLTVTSAQKNPTAFYLCASSIGEGYSNQPQHFGDGTRLSIL.

V gene TRBV4-3 combines with J gene TRBJ2-6; no clear D. Trimming took 1 base from V and 0 from J, leaving 13 bases between them. The germline V gene encodes CDR1 LGHNA and CDR2 YSLEER. The CDR3 spans 18 residues. CDR3 DNA: TGCGCCAGCAGCCAAGGCGTCCCGAGGCTCTCTGGGGCCAACGTCCTGACTTTC. Amino acid sequence: CASSQGVPRLSGANVLTF.

This chain links TRBV4-1 with TRBJ1-1; D gene ambiguous. The germline gives CDR1 MGHRA, CDR2 YSYEKL. This CDR3 region has 14 residues. The V gene lost 5 bases and the J gene lost 4 bases, with 14 bases spanning the gap. The CDR3 DNA reads as TGCGCCAGCAGCTCACCGACATTGGGCACTGAAGCTTTCTTT. Its translation: CASSSPTLGTEAFF.

The chain has TRBV2 and TRBJ1-5; 7 nucleotides match TRBD1. This CDR3 comprises 15 residues. Looked up from germline, CDR1 is SNHLY and CDR2 is FYNNEI. Trimming at V came to 5 bases and at J to 3 bases, leaving 7 bases not matched to a gene. This chain's CDR3 is CASSQQGTNNQPQHF. Written as DNA, the CDR3 is TGTGCCAGCAGTCAACAGGGGACAAACAATCAGCCCCAGCATTTT.

The chain couples TRBV6-2 or TRBV6-3 to TRBJ2-1, with TRBD2 identical over 11 bases. After removal of 4 bases from V and 0 bases from J, the junction contained 8 bases not matched to a gene. This CDR3 comprises 18 residues. Germline lookup yields CDR1 MNHEY and CDR2 SVGEGT. Here the CDR3 DNA reads TGTGCCAGCAGTTGGGACCCCGGGACTAGCGGCTCCTACAATGAGCAGTTCTTC. Its protein is CASSWDPGTSGSYNEQFF.

J is TRBJ1-1 and V is TRBV7-9; the match to TRBD1 covers 7 bases. This CDR3 is 14 amino acids long. J gave up 5 bases and V 5 bases, and 8 bases lay outside the gene matches. From germline, CDR1 is SEHNR and CDR2 FQNEAQ (reference sequence). The CDR3: CASSRGGMATEAFF. DNA for the CDR3: TGTGCCAGCAGCCGAGGGGGCATGGCGACTGAAGCTTTCTTT.

The rearrangement joins TRBV10-1 to TRBJ2-5; 10 bases are shared with TRBD2. V was clipped by 4 bases and J by 4 bases; unmatched bases: 6. CDR1 is WNHNN, CDR2 SYGVQD, per germline (reference sequence). The CDR3 has 15 residues. The CDR3 protein is CASSGQRGGRETQYF. The CDR3 DNA sequence: TGCGCCAGCAGTGGGCAGCGGGGGGGCAGAGAGACCCAGTACTTC.

The genes are TRBV19 and TRBJ2-4, with no clear D. V was pared by 3 bases and J by 8 bases, with 5 bases between. CDR1 LNHDA and CDR2 SQIVND come from the germline V gene (reference sequence). This CDR3 comprises 11 residues. The CDR3: CASSIGDIQYF. For the CDR3, the DNA is TGTGCCAGTAGTATCGGAGACATTCAGTACTTC.

The rearrangement uses TRBV25-1 and TRBJ2-1, with D possibly matching TRBD1 (6 bases). CDR3 length equals 15 residues. CDR1 is MGHDK, CDR2 SYGVNS, per germline. Trimming left V 0 bases short and J 7 bases short, with 13 bases between. The CDR3 DNA reads as TGTGCCAGCAGTGAATATAAGGGGGTAGTGAATGAGCAGTTCTTC. Its translation: CASSEYKGVVNEQFF.

This clone was observed once. The V and J genes are TRBV27 and TRBJ1-1, with D tentatively TRBD1 (5 bases). The germline V and J ends were trimmed by 6 bases and 3 bases, with 11 bases remaining between them. The CDR3 loop spans 13 amino acids. CDR1 and CDR2 (germline): MNHEY, SMNVEV (reference sequence). The CDR3 coding sequence is TGTGCCAGCAGGACAGATATCTACACTGAAGCTTTCTTT. Protein: CASRTDIYTEAFF.

This clone was counted a single time. The J gene is TRBJ2-4, the V gene TRBV30; the match to TRBD1 covers 10 bases. The CDR3 extends over 18 amino acids. Germline-derived CDR1 and CDR2 are GTSNPN and SVGIG (reference sequence). V lost 1 base, J lost 0 bases, and 9 bases stayed unmatched. The CDR3 here is CAWSGGQGGLLAKNIQYF. CDR3 sequence (DNA): TGTGCCTGGAGTGGCGGACAGGGGGGACTTTTAGCCAAAAACATTCAGTACTTC.

The J gene is TRBJ2-4, the V gene TRBV7-6; possibly TRBD2 for D (7 bases). Germline V gene sequence: CDR1 SGHVS, CDR2 FNYEAQ. There are 13 residues in the CDR3. V was clipped by 3 bases and J by 11 bases, with 14 bases between them. Here the CDR3 reads CASSFRGGDFQYF. The CDR3 nucleotides read TGTGCCAGCAGCTTTAGGGGGGGGGACTTTCAGTACTTC.

This clone has a count of ten or more. The chain links TRBV10-3 to TRBJ1-5; a possible D gene is TRBD1 (5 bases). Trimming cost V 11 bases and J 0 bases, with 14 bases left between them. Germline V gene lookup returns CDR1 ENHRY and CDR2 SYGVKD. This CDR3 has 14 residues. This CDR3 is CASDTGDSNQPQHF. Here the CDR3 DNA reads TGTGCCTCGGACACAGGAGATAGCAATCAGCCCCAGCATTTT.

The rearrangement links TRBV7-3 to TRBJ2-7; D remains unclear. With 1 base removed from V and 4 bases from J, the gap between germline ends came to 8 bases. In germline, CDR1 is SGHTA, CDR2 FQGTGA. The CDR3 covers 13 residues. CDR3: CASSLNDGYEQYF. The CDR3 coding sequence is TGTGCCAGCAGCTTAAACGACGGGTACGAGCAGTACTTC.

Here the CDR3 reads CASSFSGARQISDTEAFF. CDR3 coding DNA: TGTGCCAGCAGCTTTTCAGGGGCAAGGCAGATTAGTGACACTGAAGCTTTCTTT. The chain couples TRBV7-2 to TRBJ1-1, with a possible D match to TRBD1 (6 bases). V dropped 3 bases and J dropped 3 bases, with 23 bases sitting between them. The CDR3 extends over 18 amino acids. Germline CDR1 is SGHTA and CDR2 is FQGNSA. The full variable domain, rest sourced from reference TRBV7-2 and TRBJ1-1, is GAGVSQSPSNKVTEKGKDVELRCDPISGHTALYWYRQSLGQGLEFLIYFQGNSAPDKSGLPSDRFSAERTGGSVSTLTIQRTQQEDSAVYLCASSFSGARQISDTEAFFGQGTRLTVV.

This sequence joins TRBV29-1 and TRBJ1-2; 7 positions agree with TRBD1. Germline values: CDR1 SQVTM, CDR2 ANQGSEA. The ends lost 7 bases at V and 3 bases at J; junction bases unmatched: 5. CDR3 length: 12 amino acids. The CDR3 reads CSAITGDYGYTF. The DNA of the CDR3 is TGCAGCGCTATTACAGGGGACTATGGCTACACCTTC.

The chain links TRBV3-1 (or the pseudogene TRBV3-2) to TRBJ1-1; weak D call: TRBD1 (6 bases). Trimming took off 3 bases at V and 2 bases at J, with 13 bases between the two ends. This CDR3 has 15 residues. Germline V gene lookup returns CDR1 LGHDT and CDR2 YNNKEL (reference sequence). The CDR3 protein is CASSHLQGFNTEAFF. The CDR3, as DNA: TGTGCCAGCAGCCACTTACAGGGTTTTAACACTGAAGCTTTCTTT.

The chain employs TRBV15 and TRBJ1-6, with 8 bases aligning to TRBD1. This CDR3 contains 13 residues. Germline V gene sequence: CDR1 LNHNV, CDR2 YYDKDF (reference sequence). J was trimmed by 7 bases and V by 5 bases; bases with no gene match: 1. The CDR3 DNA follows: TGTGCCACCAGCTGGACAGGGAATTCACCCCTCCACTTT. It specifies CATSWTGNSPLHF.

This clone came up once. This sequence joins TRBV19 and TRBJ2-1; 10 nucleotides agree with TRBD2. Germline lookup yields CDR1 LNHDA and CDR2 SQIVND (reference sequence). This CDR3 has 18 amino acids. After removal of 5 bases from V and 0 bases from J, the junction contained 10 bases not matched to a gene. DNA for the CDR3: TGTGCCAGTAGTCCTGCTAGCGGGGGCCGTAGCTCCTACAATGAGCAGTTCTTC. It codes for CASSPASGGRSSYNEQFF.

The V call is TRBV27, the J call TRBJ1-3; 7 bases agree with TRBD1. The length of the CDR3 is 17 residues. Germline lookup yields CDR1 MNHEY and CDR2 SMNVEV (reference sequence). Trimming at V came to 6 bases and at J to 2 bases, leaving 13 bases not matched to a gene. As DNA, the CDR3 is TGTGCCAGCAGCCTTACAGGGGTCGGAGTTACTGGAAACACCATATATTTT. Its protein product is CASSLTGVGVTGNTIYF.

This sequence joins TRBV27 and TRBJ2-7, with 12 bases matching TRBD2. The germline CDR1 and CDR2 sequences are MNHEY and SMNVEV (reference sequence). With 4 bases clipped from V and 7 bases from J, the junction kept 2 bases outside the gene matches. The CDR3 is 13 residues long. CDR3 bases: TGTGCCAGCAGTTCAGGGACTAGCGGGGAGCAGTACTTC. Its translation: CASSSGTSGEQYF.

The J gene is TRBJ2-5, the V gene TRBV7-9, with D perhaps matching TRBD2 (5 bases). The length of the CDR3 is 12 residues. Germline V lookup: CDR1 SEHNR, CDR2 FQNEAQ (reference sequence). Trimming removed 6 bases from V and 4 bases from J, with 9 bases in between. The CDR3 sequence: CASREGRETQYF. CDR3 bases: TGTGCCAGCAGAGAGGGTCGAGAGACCCAGTACTTC.